The source of this TCR beta chain is a study of control samples from healthy donors and cancer patients (dated by TCRdb to the early 2020s). The library was obtained by the immunoSEQ multiplex PCR assay. TCRdb retrieved this table from immuneACCESS and kept in-frame rearrangements only. Not all clones are present; in checked studies, unresolved V genes account for under half, and no reason is known for the remainder. Present in this sample are roughly 130,000 clones, roughly 90% of which were seen just once. The ten largest clones take up 2.5% of the sample. Trimming at the junction amounts to 7 bases on V and 5 bases on J, and the germline ends lie 14 bases apart. There are 13 amino acids in the CDR3, from cysteine to phenylalanine inclusive. Only CDR3 DNA remains: 39 bases, in frame from the first base. Per the germline V gene, SNHLY is the CDR1 and FYNNEI is the CDR2. With regard to this clone: Its antigen has not been determined. Base qualities are not provided; no much larger clone lies one nucleotide away.

Rearrangement joined TRBV2 to TRBJ1-2; there is no confident call for the D gene. This TCR was recovered from a man between 18 and 35 years old in good health. The sample consisted of blood. The CDR3 in this case is CASITGGVYGYTF. Read as DNA, the sequence is TGTGCCAGCATCACCGGTGGGGTATATGGCTACACCTTC.